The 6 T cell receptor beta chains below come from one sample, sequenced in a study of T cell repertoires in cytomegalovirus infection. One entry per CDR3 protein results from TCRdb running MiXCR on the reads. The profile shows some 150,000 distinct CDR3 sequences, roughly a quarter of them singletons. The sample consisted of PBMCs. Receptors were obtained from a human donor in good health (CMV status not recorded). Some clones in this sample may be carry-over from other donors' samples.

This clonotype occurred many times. The CDR3 sequence: CASSTNTVGVSGGYTF. CDR3 in DNA: TGTGCCAGCAGCACAAATACCGTTGGCGTTAGTGGTGGCTACACCTTC. This chain joins TRBV7-2 and TRBJ1-2; D uncertain. V lost 5 bases and J lost 7, with 23 bases in between. CDR1 and CDR2 (germline): SGHTA, FQGNSA. The CDR3 contains 16 residues.

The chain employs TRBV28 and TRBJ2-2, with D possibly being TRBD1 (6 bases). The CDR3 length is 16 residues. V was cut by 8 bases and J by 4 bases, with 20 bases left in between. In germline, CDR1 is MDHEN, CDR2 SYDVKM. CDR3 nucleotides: TGTGCCAGCCTCCCCCAGGGACACTGGAGCACCGGGGAGCTGTTTTTT. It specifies CASLPQGHWSTGELFF.

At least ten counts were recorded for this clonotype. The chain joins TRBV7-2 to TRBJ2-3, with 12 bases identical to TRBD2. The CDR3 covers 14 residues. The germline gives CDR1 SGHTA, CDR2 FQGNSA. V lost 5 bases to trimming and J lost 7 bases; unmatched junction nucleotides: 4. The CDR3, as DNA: TGTGCCAGCAGCACCACTAGCGGGAGGAATACGCAGTATTTT. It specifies CASSTTSGRNTQYF.

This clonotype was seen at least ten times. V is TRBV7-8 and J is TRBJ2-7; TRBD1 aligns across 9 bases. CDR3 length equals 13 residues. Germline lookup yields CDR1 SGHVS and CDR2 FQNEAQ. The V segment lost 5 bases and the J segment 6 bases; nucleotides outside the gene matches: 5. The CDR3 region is CASSVGQGSEQYF. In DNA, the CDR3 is TGTGCCAGCAGCGTCGGACAGGGGAGCGAGCAGTACTTC.

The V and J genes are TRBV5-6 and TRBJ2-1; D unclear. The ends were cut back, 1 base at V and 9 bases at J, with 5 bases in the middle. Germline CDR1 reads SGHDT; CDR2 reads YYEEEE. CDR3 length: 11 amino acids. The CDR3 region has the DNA TGTGCCAGCAGCTTGCGCAGTGAGCAGTTCTTC. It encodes CASSLRSEQFF.

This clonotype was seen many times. CDR3 DNA: TGTGCCAGCAGTTCCCCCCCGGGACTGGCTGGCTACACCTTC. Translated, it gives CASSSPPGLAGYTF. The J gene is TRBJ1-2, the V gene TRBV12-3 or TRBV12-4; weak D call: TRBD1 (5 bases). Trimming took 4 bases from V and 7 from J, leaving 16 bases between them. The CDR3 loop spans 14 amino acids.